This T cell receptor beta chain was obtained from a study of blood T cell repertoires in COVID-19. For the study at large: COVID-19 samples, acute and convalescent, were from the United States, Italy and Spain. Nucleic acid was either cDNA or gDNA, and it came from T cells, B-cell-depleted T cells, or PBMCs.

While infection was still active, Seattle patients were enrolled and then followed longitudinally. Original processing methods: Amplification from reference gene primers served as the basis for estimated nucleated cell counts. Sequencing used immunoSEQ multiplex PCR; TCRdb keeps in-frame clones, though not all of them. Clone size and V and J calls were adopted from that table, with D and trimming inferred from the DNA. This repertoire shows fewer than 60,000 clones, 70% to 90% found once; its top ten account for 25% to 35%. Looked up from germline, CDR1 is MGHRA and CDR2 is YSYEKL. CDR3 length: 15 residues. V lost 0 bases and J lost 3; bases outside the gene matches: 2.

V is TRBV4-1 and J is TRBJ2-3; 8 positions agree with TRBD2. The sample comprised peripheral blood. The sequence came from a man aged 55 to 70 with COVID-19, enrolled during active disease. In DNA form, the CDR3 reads TGCGCCAGCAGCCAAGATAGCGGGGAGACAGATACGCAGTATTTT. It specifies CASSQDSGETDTQYF.